A single sample is the source of the 19 T cell receptor beta chains below, sequenced in a study of read filtering for tumor transcriptome and immune sequencing. The library was built from about 370 ng RNA with molecular barcoded adaptors for alpha/delta and beta/gamma chains. TCRdb called the reads again in MiXCR, with one record for every CDR3 protein. The data hold under 150,000 distinct CDR3 sequences, with less than 15% observed a single time. The specimen sequenced was a population of CD138-negative cells sorted from bone marrow. Every receptor here comes from a donor aged 40 or older with multiple myeloma.

This clonotype was counted at least ten times. This rearrangement joins TRBV6-1 to TRBJ1-4, with 8 bases fitting TRBD1. Germline CDR1 and CDR2: MNHNS and SASEGT. The junction had 9 bases not matched to a gene; V was cut back by 8 bases and J by 7 bases. There are 14 residues in the CDR3. The CDR3 loop is CASGEQGDVEKLFF. In DNA, the CDR3 is TGTGCCAGCGGGGAACAGGGGGACGTTGAAAAACTGTTTTTT.

The table lists this clonotype with many counts. The V gene is TRBV7-2, the J gene TRBJ2-1; unclear D gene. The CDR3 runs to 13 residues. The V gene's germline CDR1 is SGHTA and CDR2 FQGNSA. V was cut by 2 bases and J by 4 bases, with 6 bases left in between. The CDR3 sequence is CASSLTYYNEQFF. For the CDR3, the DNA is TGTGCCAGCAGCTTAACTTATTACAATGAGCAGTTCTTC. The whole variable domain, remainder taken from reference TRBV7-2 and TRBJ2-1, is GAGVSQSPSNKVTEKGKDVELRCDPISGHTALYWYRQSLGQGLEFLIYFQGNSAPDKSGLPSDRFSAERTGGSVSTLTIQRTQQEDSAVYLCASSLTYYNEQFFGPGTRLTVL.

The table lists this clonotype with a few counts. This chain connects TRBV29-1 to TRBJ2-7; TRBD2 is a possible D gene (6 bases). Germline V gene sequence: CDR1 SQVTM, CDR2 ANQGSEA. The germline V and J ends were trimmed by 3 bases and 2 bases, with 17 bases remaining between them. CDR3 length: 15 residues. The CDR3 reads CSVEGEAGKTYEQYF. In DNA form, the CDR3 reads TGCAGCGTTGAGGGGGAGGCGGGGAAAACCTACGAGCAGTACTTC.

In this sample, this clonotype turned up many times. This chain joins TRBV10-3 and TRBJ1-1, with 9 bases matching TRBD1. Unmatched junction bases numbered 9, after V lost 9 bases and J lost 4 bases. The CDR3 sequence is 14 residues long. Germline assignment: CDR1 ENHRY and CDR2 SYGVKD. The DNA of the CDR3 is TGTGCCATTAATCAAGGACAGGGGAGCACTGAAGCTTTCTTT. Protein sequence: CAINQGQGSTEAFF.

To note about this clonotype: Germline and junction disagree at one end, which may indicate a read error. The rearrangement joins TRBV29-1 to TRBJ2-2; D may match TRBD1 or TRBD2 (6 bases each). The CDR3 extends over 16 amino acids. Germline values: CDR1 SQVTM, CDR2 ANQGSEA. The CDR3 nucleotides read TGTAGAGTTGAGAAATCGGGGGCGCGGGGCACCGGGGAGCTGTTTTTT. It specifies CRVEKSGARGTGELFF.

Ten or more counts support this clonotype. The V gene is TRBV12-3 or TRBV12-4, the J gene TRBJ1-5; 7 nucleotides line up with TRBD1. The CDR3 runs to 14 residues. The J segment lost 1 base and the V segment lost 9 bases, leaving 6 bases of the junction unmatched. The CDR3, as DNA: TGTGCCAGTAGACAGGGTGGAAGCAATCAGCCCCAGCATTTT. Amino acid sequence: CASRQGGSNQPQHF.

This clonotype has a count of ten or more. This rearrangement joins TRBV20-1 to TRBJ2-5, with 7 positions matching TRBD1. This CDR3 comprises 14 residues. V gave up 1 base and J gave up 1 base; unmatched junction bases: 3. Germline lookup yields CDR1 DFQATT and CDR2 SNEGSKA (reference sequence). The CDR3 DNA is TGCAGTGCTAGAGCCGACAGGGCCCAAGAGACCCAGTACTTC. Translated: CSARADRAQETQYF.

Of note for this clonotype: A much larger clone differs by one base, so this may be a read error. The chain combines TRBV7-8 with TRBJ2-1; 7 bases fit TRBD2. There are 16 residues in the CDR3. Losses at the gene ends were 1 base for V and 4 bases for J; bases not matched to a gene: 7. Germline assignment: CDR1 SGHVS and CDR2 FQNEAQ. CDR3 in DNA: TGTGCCAGCAGCTTAGGGGGGGGAGGCTTTTACAATGAGCAGTTCTTC. Its protein is CASSLGGGGFYNEQFF.

This clonotype was seen only a few times. The genes are TRBV6-1 and TRBJ2-3; 7 bases line up with TRBD1. The CDR3 extends over 14 amino acids. With V trimmed by 6 bases and J by 5 bases, 8 bases remained unmatched. In germline, CDR1 is MNHNS, CDR2 SASEGT. CDR3 nucleotides: TGTGCCAGCAGGGAACAGGGGCGCGGAGATACGCAGTATTTT. It yields the protein CASREQGRGDTQYF.

This clonotype was seen once. The conserved phenylalanine or tryptophan normally closing the CDR3 is absent here, so this likely arose from a read error. This chain joins TRBV12-3 or TRBV12-4 and TRBJ2-3, with 8 bases lining up with TRBD1. Losses at the gene ends were 5 bases for V and 9 bases for J; bases not matched to a gene: 13. The CDR3 contains 15 residues. The CDR3 bases are TGTGCCAGCAGTCAACAGGGGGAGGTCCCCGACACGCAGTATCTT. The encoded protein is CASSQQGEVPDTQYL.

There are many counts of this clonotype. The chain couples TRBV28 to TRBJ2-3; 10 bases line up with TRBD2. The J segment lost 6 bases and the V segment lost 6 bases, leaving 3 bases of the junction unmatched. CDR1 is MDHEN and CDR2 is SYDVKM in the germline V gene. The CDR3 sequence is 13 residues long. CDR3 nucleotides: TGTGCCAGCAGCTTTAGCGGGAGGGATACGCAGTATTTT. The encoded protein is CASSFSGRDTQYF. The full variable domain, rest sourced from reference TRBV28 and TRBJ2-3, is DVKVTQSSRYLVKRTGEKVFLECVQDMDHENMFWYRQDPGLGLRLIYFSYDVKMKEKGDIPEGYSVSREKKERFSLILESASTNQTSMYLCASSFSGRDTQYFGPGTRLTVL.

This clonotype was found once. Given a much more abundant clone one base away, this may be a read error. The CDR3 sequence: CANSLTGLDFSNTGELFF. CDR3 DNA sequence: TGTGCCAACAGCTTAACGGGACTAGATTTCTCGAACACCGGGGAGCTGTTTTTT. The J gene is TRBJ2-2, the V gene TRBV7-2; 8 bases fit TRBD2. Germline lookup yields CDR1 SGHTA and CDR2 FQGNSA. The CDR3 runs 18 residues. Filled out from reference TRBV7-2 and TRBJ2-2, the complete variable domain reads GAGVSQSPSNKVTEKGKDVELRCDPISGHTALYWYRQSLGQGLEFLIYFQGNSAPDKSGLPSDRFSAERTGGSVSTLTIQRTQQEDSAVYLCANSLTGLDFSNTGELFFGEGSRLTVL.

This clonotype showed up just a few times. The chain couples TRBV7-2 to TRBJ2-1; D not resolved. CDR1 is SGHTA and CDR2 is FQGNSA in the germline V gene. Trimming stripped 5 bases from V and 0 bases from J, with 11 bases between. CDR3 length: 15 amino acids. Here the CDR3 reads CASSPDVSSYNEQFF. Here the CDR3 DNA reads TGTGCCAGCAGCCCTGACGTGAGCTCCTACAATGAGCAGTTCTTC.

This CDR3 reads CASSHAKGTGGAWANVLTF. Written as DNA, the CDR3 is TGCGCCAGCAGCCACGCTAAGGGGACAGGGGGCGCCTGGGCCAACGTCCTGACTTTC. The chain carries TRBV4-1 and TRBJ2-6; 12 positions agree with TRBD1. The junction had 11 bases not matched to a gene; V was cut back by 3 bases and J by 5 bases. CDR3 length: 19 amino acids. Germline values: CDR1 MGHRA, CDR2 YSYEKL.

This clonotype was seen at least ten times. The rearrangement uses TRBV20-1 and TRBJ2-7, with D unresolved. V shed 5 bases and J shed 6 bases, with 17 bases lying between them. This CDR3 comprises 13 residues. CDR1 and CDR2 (germline): DFQATT, SNEGSKA (reference sequence). The CDR3 bases are TGCAGTGCTCAAGACTTAGTGGACGGCGAGCAGTACTTC. Translation gives CSAQDLVDGEQYF.

This clonotype came up many times. V and J are TRBV11-2 and TRBJ2-7, with D tentatively TRBD1 (6 bases). Germline CDR1 and CDR2: SGHAT and FQNNGV. V was cut by 10 bases and J by 0 bases, with 16 bases left in between. The CDR3 is made up of 14 amino acids. As DNA, the CDR3 is TGTGCCACCGCTCTGGGGGCTAGCTCCTACGAGCAGTACTTC. Amino acids: CATALGASSYEQYF.

The V call is TRBV5-6, the J call TRBJ2-5; tentative D call: TRBD1 (5 bases). The V and J ends lost 4 bases and 2 bases respectively, with 9 bases between them. Germline CDR1 and CDR2: SGHDT and YYEEEE. The CDR3 is 13 residues long. In nucleotides, the CDR3 is TGTGCCAGCAGCATTAGACAGCAAGAGACCCAGTACTTC. It is translated as CASSIRQQETQYF.

This clonotype was detected a few times. This sequence joins TRBV11-2 and TRBJ2-1, with TRBD2 matching 8 bases. J lost 5 bases, V lost 0 bases, and 6 bases had no gene match. The CDR3 spans 16 residues. Germline V lookup: CDR1 SGHAT, CDR2 FQNNGV. CDR3 loop: CASSLDLAGGHNEQFF. The CDR3 region has the DNA TGTGCCAGCAGCTTAGATCTGGCGGGAGGCCACAATGAGCAGTTCTTC. The full variable domain, completed using reference TRBV11-2 and TRBJ2-1, is EAGVAQSPRYKIIEKRQSVAFWCNPISGHATLYWYQQILGQGPKLLIQFQNNGVVDDSQLPKDRFSAERLKGVDSTLKIQPAKLEDSAVYLCASSLDLAGGHNEQFFGPGTRLTVL.

This clonotype was counted at least ten times. V is TRBV11-2 and J is TRBJ2-2; D possibly corresponds to TRBD1 (6 bases). Between the trimmed V and J ends, which lost 5 bases and 6 bases, there was a span of 16 bases. The CDR3 contains 15 residues. Germline values: CDR1 SGHAT, CDR2 FQNNGV. CDR3 coding DNA: TGTGCCAGCAGCCCCCGGGACAAGGGGCCCGGGGAGCTGTTTTTT. Translated: CASSPRDKGPGELFF.